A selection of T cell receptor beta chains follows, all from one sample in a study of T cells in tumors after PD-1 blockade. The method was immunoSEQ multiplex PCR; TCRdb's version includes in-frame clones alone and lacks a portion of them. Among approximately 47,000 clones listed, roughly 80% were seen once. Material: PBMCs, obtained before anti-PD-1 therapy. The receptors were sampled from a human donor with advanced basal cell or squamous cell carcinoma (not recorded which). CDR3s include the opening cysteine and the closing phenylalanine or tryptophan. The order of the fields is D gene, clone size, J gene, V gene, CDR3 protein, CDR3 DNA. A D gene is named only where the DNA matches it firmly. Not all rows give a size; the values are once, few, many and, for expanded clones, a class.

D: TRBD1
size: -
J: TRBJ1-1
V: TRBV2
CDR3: CASSGGTGNTEAFF
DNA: TGTGCCAGCAGTGGTGGGACAGGGAACACTGAAGCTTTCTTT

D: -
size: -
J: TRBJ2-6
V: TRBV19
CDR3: CASSDFSGANVLTF
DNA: TGTGCCAGTAGTGACTTCTCTGGGGCCAACGTCCTGACTTTC

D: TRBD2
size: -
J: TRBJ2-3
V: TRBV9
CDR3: CASSVGLAGVADTQYF
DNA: TGTGCCAGCAGCGTAGGTCTAGCGGGAGTGGCAGATACGCAGTATTTT

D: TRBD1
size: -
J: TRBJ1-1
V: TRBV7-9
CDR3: CASSYKRRDRENTEAFF
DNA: TGTGCCAGCAGCTATAAGCGCCGGGACAGGGAGAACACTGAAGCTTTCTTT

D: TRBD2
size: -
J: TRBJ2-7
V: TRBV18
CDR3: CASSLAGGTDEQYF
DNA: TGTGCCAGCTCACTAGCGGGAGGTACCGACGAGCAGTACTTC

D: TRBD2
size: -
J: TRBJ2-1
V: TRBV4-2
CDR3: CASSQALAGTLQSSYNEQFF
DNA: TGTGCCAGCAGCCAAGCACTAGCGGGGACCCTGCAGAGCTCCTACAATGAGCAGTTCTTC

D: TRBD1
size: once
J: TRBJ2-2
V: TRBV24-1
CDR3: CATGTGTGELFF
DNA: TGTGCCACCGGGACAGGTACCGGGGAGCTGTTTTTT

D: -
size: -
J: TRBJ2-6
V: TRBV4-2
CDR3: CASSQGNAEANVLTF
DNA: TGTGCCAGCAGCCAAGGAAATGCCGAGGCCAACGTCCTGACTTTC

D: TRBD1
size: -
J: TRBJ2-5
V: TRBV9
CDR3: CASSVVAGGFQETQYF
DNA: TGTGCCAGCAGCGTAGTGGCAGGGGGATTTCAAGAGACCCAGTACTTC

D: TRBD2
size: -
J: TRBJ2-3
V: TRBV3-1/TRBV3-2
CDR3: CASSQSPGRELQTDTQYF
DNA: TGTGCCAGCAGCCAATCCCCCGGGCGGGAGTTACAGACAGATACGCAGTATTTT

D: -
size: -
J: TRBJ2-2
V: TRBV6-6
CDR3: CASSNSNTGELFF
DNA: TGTGCCAGCAGTAATTCGAACACCGGGGAGCTGTTTTTT

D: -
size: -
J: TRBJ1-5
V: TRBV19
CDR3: CASSIVGGRQPQHF
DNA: TGTGCCAGTAGTATCGTTGGAGGGCGTCAGCCCCAGCATTTT

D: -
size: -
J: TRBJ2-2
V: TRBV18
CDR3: CASSPQKTGRFAGELFF
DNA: TGTGCCAGCTCACCTCAAAAGACAGGGAGGTTCGCCGGGGAGCTGTTTTTT

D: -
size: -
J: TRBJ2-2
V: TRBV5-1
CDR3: CASSLSLAVDTGELFF
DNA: TGCGCCAGCAGCTTGTCGCTAGCAGTAGACACCGGGGAGCTGTTTTTT

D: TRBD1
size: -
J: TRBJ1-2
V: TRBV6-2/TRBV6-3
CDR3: CASSYDGTVYGYTF
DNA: TGTGCCAGCAGTTACGACGGGACAGTTTATGGCTACACCTTC

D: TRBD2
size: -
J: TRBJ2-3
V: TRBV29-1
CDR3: CSAKLAGRTDTQYF
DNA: TGCAGCGCCAAACTAGCGGGACGCACAGATACGCAGTATTTT

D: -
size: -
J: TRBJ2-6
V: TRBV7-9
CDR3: CASSSFLRTGANVLTF
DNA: TGTGCCAGCAGCTCCTTTCTAAGGACCGGGGCCAACGTCCTGACTTTC

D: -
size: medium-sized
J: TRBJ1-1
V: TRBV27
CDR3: CASSLSGTLRGAFF
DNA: TGTGCCAGCAGTTTATCAGGGACGCTCAGGGGAGCTTTCTTT

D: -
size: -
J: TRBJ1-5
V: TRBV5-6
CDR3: CASSLFDGAQPQHF
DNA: TGTGCCAGCAGCTTGTTTGATGGCGCTCAGCCCCAGCATTTT

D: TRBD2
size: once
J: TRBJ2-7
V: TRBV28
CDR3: CASSEERDSYEQYF
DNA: TGTGCCAGCAGTGAGGAGCGGGATTCCTACGAGCAGTACTTC

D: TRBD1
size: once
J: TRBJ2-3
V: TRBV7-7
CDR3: CASSSGTGRTDTQYF
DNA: TGTGCCAGCAGCTCCGGGACAGGGAGGACAGATACGCAGTATTTT

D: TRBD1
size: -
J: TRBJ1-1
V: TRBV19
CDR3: CASSMRDRGDEAFF
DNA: TGTGCCAGTAGTATGAGGGACAGGGGTGATGAAGCTTTCTTT

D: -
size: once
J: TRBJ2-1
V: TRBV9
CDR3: CASRSSGGTYNEQFF
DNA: TGTGCCAGCAGGAGCTCCGGGGGTACCTACAATGAGCAGTTCTTC